The clone carrying this TCR beta chain was recorded only once. Its antigen is not identified. The data belong to a study of cytomegalovirus exposure and HLA in healthy donors. Study-level points and caveats: Most CMV-associated TCR beta chains were later found to appear HLA-restricted.

Trimming took 4 bases from V and 3 from J, leaving 16 bases between them. This CDR3 comprises 16 residues. Per the germline V gene, CDR1 is SEHNR and CDR2 is FQNEAQ (reference sequence). Donors had nominal health at sampling but likely had unrecorded immune exposures. Primers for the PCR totalled 60 Vbeta and 13 Jbeta. Measured with immunoSEQ multiplex PCR; TCRdb has only the in-frame clones, and not every one. This sample has about 120,000 clones, with under 85% found just once. Source material: PBMCs. The TCR originated in a young man in good health and CMV-seropositive. The chain carries TRBV7-9 and TRBJ2-1, with a weak D call TRBD2 (6 bases). In DNA, the CDR3 is TGTGCCAGCAGCTCGCGAGGAGGGGCGGTCTACAATGAGCAGTTCTTC. Residues: CASSSRGGAVYNEQFF.